A selection of T cell receptor beta chains follows, all from one sample in a study of Ad26.COV2.S vaccination and SARS-CoV-2 variants. Assay: immunoSEQ multiplex PCR; the TCRdb copy retains only in-frame clones and omits some. The sample yields roughly 350,000 clones, around 87% seen once. The sample in question was peripheral blood, obtained in a trial of Ad26.COV2.S vaccine versus placebo. The receptors were sampled from a person between 18 and 59 years old who received the Ad26.COV2.S COVID-19 vaccine or a placebo. CDR3s include the opening cysteine and the closing phenylalanine or tryptophan. A D gene is named only where the DNA matches it firmly. Not all rows give a size; the values are once, few, many and, for expanded clones, a class.

abundance: .
d_gene: .
v_gene: TRBV7-9
j_gene: TRBJ2-4
CDR3aa: CASSLDGTTPRGKNIQYF
CDR3nt: TGTGCCAGCAGCTTAGATGGGACGACCCCCCGAGGGAAAAACATTCAGTACTTC

abundance: .
d_gene: TRBD1
v_gene: TRBV5-1
j_gene: TRBJ1-1
CDR3aa: CASSLTRGQGARWNTEAFF
CDR3nt: TGCGCCAGCAGCCTAACGAGAGGACAGGGGGCGCGTTGGAACACTGAAGCTTTCTTT

abundance: .
d_gene: TRBD2
v_gene: TRBV3-1/TRBV3-2
j_gene: TRBJ2-1
CDR3aa: CASSQERTSEQFF
CDR3nt: TGTGCCAGCAGCCAAGAGAGGACTAGCGAGCAGTTCTTC

abundance: .
d_gene: .
v_gene: TRBV4-3
j_gene: TRBJ2-7
CDR3aa: CASSQGKGSSYEQYF
CDR3nt: TGCGCCAGCAGCCAAGGAAAGGGCAGCTCCTACGAGCAGTACTTC

abundance: .
d_gene: .
v_gene: TRBV4-2
j_gene: TRBJ2-7
CDR3aa: CASSQSWDEQYF
CDR3nt: TGTGCCAGCAGCCAGAGCTGGGACGAGCAGTACTTC

abundance: .
d_gene: .
v_gene: TRBV6-4
j_gene: TRBJ2-7
CDR3aa: CASSDPVARGEGRYEQYF
CDR3nt: TGTGCCAGCAGTGACCCCGTGGCTAGGGGCGAAGGGCGCTACGAGCAGTACTTC

abundance: .
d_gene: .
v_gene: TRBV5-4
j_gene: TRBJ1-2
CDR3aa: CASSFQDGLGGYTF
CDR3nt: TGTGCCAGCAGCTTCCAGGACGGACTAGGAGGCTACACCTTC

abundance: .
d_gene: .
v_gene: TRBV3-1/TRBV3-2
j_gene: TRBJ1-1
CDR3aa: CASSQGVPGNTEAFF
CDR3nt: TGTGCCAGCAGCCAAGGCGTCCCTGGCAACACTGAAGCTTTCTTT

abundance: .
d_gene: .
v_gene: TRBV4-3
j_gene: TRBJ2-3
CDR3aa: CASSQGGTLDTQYF
CDR3nt: TGCGCCAGCAGCCAAGGGGGGACGTTGGATACGCAGTATTTT

abundance: .
d_gene: TRBD1
v_gene: TRBV7-3
j_gene: TRBJ1-1
CDR3aa: CASRLDRAPNTEAFF
CDR3nt: TGTGCCAGCAGACTAGACAGGGCGCCGAACACTGAAGCTTTCTTT

abundance: .
d_gene: .
v_gene: TRBV5-1
j_gene: TRBJ1-1
CDR3aa: CASSLDPEINTEAFF
CDR3nt: TGCGCCAGCAGCTTGGATCCAGAGATTAACACTGAAGCTTTCTTT

abundance: .
d_gene: TRBD1
v_gene: TRBV27
j_gene: TRBJ1-2
CDR3aa: CASSFSRGAYGYTF
CDR3nt: TGTGCCAGCAGTTTCTCCAGGGGGGCCTATGGCTACACCTTC

abundance: .
d_gene: .
v_gene: TRBV6-5
j_gene: TRBJ1-6
CDR3aa: CASSWGVSSYNSPLHF
CDR3nt: TGTGCCAGCAGTTGGGGGGTGAGCTCCTATAATTCACCCCTCCACTTT

abundance: .
d_gene: .
v_gene: TRBV7-2
j_gene: TRBJ1-1
CDR3aa: CASRKFPTEAFF
CDR3nt: TGTGCCAGCAGGAAATTCCCCACTGAAGCTTTCTTT

abundance: .
d_gene: .
v_gene: TRBV11-3
j_gene: TRBJ2-2
CDR3aa: CASSLDSWWQGNTGELFF
CDR3nt: TGTGCCAGCAGCTTAGATTCGTGGTGGCAAGGAAACACCGGGGAGCTGTTTTTT

abundance: .
d_gene: TRBD1
v_gene: TRBV9
j_gene: TRBJ1-1
CDR3aa: CASSVRGQMGTEAFF
CDR3nt: TGTGCCAGCAGCGTAAGGGGGCAGATGGGCACTGAAGCTTTCTTT

abundance: .
d_gene: .
v_gene: TRBV12-3/TRBV12-4
j_gene: TRBJ2-2
CDR3aa: CATSRRDTGELFF
CDR3nt: TGTGCCACCTCAAGACGGGACACCGGGGAGCTGTTTTTT

abundance: .
d_gene: .
v_gene: TRBV7-2
j_gene: TRBJ1-1
CDR3aa: CASSLKYSANTEAFF
CDR3nt: TGTGCCAGCAGCTTAAAGTACTCCGCGAACACTGAAGCTTTCTTT

abundance: once
d_gene: .
v_gene: TRBV14
j_gene: TRBJ1-2
CDR3aa: CASSQDLQPFYGYTF
CDR3nt: TGTGCCAGCAGCCAAGATCTCCAACCATTCTATGGCTACACCTTC

abundance: .
d_gene: TRBD2
v_gene: TRBV30
j_gene: TRBJ2-1
CDR3aa: CAWSAMRLAGANEQFF
CDR3nt: TGTGCCTGGAGCGCCATGAGACTAGCGGGGGCGAATGAGCAGTTCTTC

abundance: .
d_gene: .
v_gene: TRBV5-4
j_gene: TRBJ1-2
CDR3aa: CASSNLTGGSYGYTF
CDR3nt: TGTGCCAGCAGCAACCTAACGGGGGGTTCCTATGGCTACACCTTC

abundance: .
d_gene: .
v_gene: TRBV5-1
j_gene: TRBJ2-1
CDR3aa: CASSLGSGTSLGGEQFF
CDR3nt: TGCGCCAGCAGCTTGGGGTCGGGCACAAGCCTTGGGGGTGAGCAGTTCTTC

abundance: .
d_gene: TRBD2
v_gene: TRBV5-4
j_gene: TRBJ2-3
CDR3aa: CASSLAGRASGGTDTQYF
CDR3nt: TGTGCCAGCAGCTTGGCCGGCCGTGCTAGCGGGGGCACAGATACGCAGTATTTT